One sample yielded the 21 T cell receptor beta chains listed below, sequenced in a study of T cells in Graves' hyperthyroidism and ophthalmopathy. The TCR beta CDR3 regions underwent amplification using RNA transcripts as the source. The TCR CDR3 was amplified in a first-round RT-PCR using the HTBI primer set. TCRdb processed the multiplex PCR reads anew with MiXCR; each CDR3 protein has one entry. The sample carries roughly 510,000 distinct CDR3 sequences, approximately 49% recorded once. Sequencing used peripheral blood or thyroid tissue (not recorded which). Every receptor here comes from an adult woman with Graves' disease, either hyperthyroidism or ophthalmopathy (not recorded which).

The J gene is TRBJ1-1, the V gene TRBV7-3, with unresolved D. The CDR3 runs to 13 residues. CDR1 is SGHTA, CDR2 FQGTGA, per germline. V was cut by 2 bases and J by 11 bases, with 15 bases left in between. The CDR3 reads CASSLGGNGEAFF. CDR3 nucleotides: TGTGCCAGCAGCTTAGGAGGGAACGGTGAGGCTTTCTTT.

In this sample, this clonotype turned up a few times. The gene calls are TRBV6-5 and TRBJ2-7, with D perhaps TRBD1 or TRBD2 (6 bases each). The CDR3 is made up of 12 amino acids. V shed 8 bases and J shed 5 bases, with 13 bases lying between them. CDR1 MNHEY and CDR2 SVGAGI come from the germline V gene. CDR3 DNA sequence: TGTGCCAGCTCCGAGGGGGGCCACGAGCAGTACTTC. It is translated as CASSEGGHEQYF.

This clonotype was seen only a few times. J is TRBJ1-2 and V is TRBV20-1, with TRBD1 identical over 7 bases. Losses at the gene ends were 0 bases for V and 6 bases for J; bases not matched to a gene: 16. In germline, CDR1 is DFQATT, CDR2 SNEGSKA (reference sequence). This CDR3 contains 17 residues. CDR3 coding DNA: TGCAGTGCTAGAGAAGGGGGCTACGACACCGGGGACGATGGCTACACCTTC. This encodes CSAREGGYDTGDDGYTF.

The chain joins TRBV6-2 or TRBV6-3 to TRBJ1-1; D is perhaps TRBD1 (5 bases). This CDR3 region has 16 residues. CDR1 MNHEY and CDR2 SVGEGT come from the germline V gene. Deletions cut 0 bases from V and 0 bases from J, with 11 bases between. The CDR3 sequence is CASSYSIGGVNTEAFF. In DNA, the CDR3 is TGTGCCAGCAGTTACTCGATAGGAGGGGTGAACACTGAAGCTTTCTTT.

As to this clonotype: Because the CDR3's place on the DNA is in doubt, the DNA is left out and the CDR3 is given as listed by TCRdb. The rearrangement uses TRBV7-9 and TRBJ2-2; whether TRBD1, the table's D call, matches the DNA was not checked. CDR1 SEHNR and CDR2 FQNEAQ come from the germline V gene (reference sequence). From its first to its last residue, the CDR3 has 23 amino acids. CDR3: CASSSPVYFCAIKGQQNTGELFF.

This clonotype showed up many times. The V call is TRBV7-8, the J call TRBJ1-5, with 8 bases identical to TRBD1. The V segment lost 5 bases and the J segment 7 bases; nucleotides outside the gene matches: 7. CDR1 is SGHVS, CDR2 FQNEAQ, per germline. The CDR3 consists of 14 residues. The CDR3 is CASSPDRVGQPQHF. The CDR3 DNA follows: TGTGCCAGCAGCCCGGACAGGGTTGGGCAGCCCCAGCATTTT.

This clonotype was observed at least ten times. V is TRBV7-9 and J is TRBJ1-6; D is uncertain. CDR1 and CDR2 (germline): SEHNR, FQNEAQ (reference sequence). V was clipped by 1 base and J by 6 bases, with 10 bases between them. The CDR3 totals 15 residues. CDR3 in DNA: TGTGCCAGCAGCTTAGATCGGGGATTTAATTCACCCCTCCACTTT. Amino acids: CASSLDRGFNSPLHF.

This chain links TRBV7-9 with TRBJ1-6; maybe TRBD1 (6 bases). V lost 5 bases and J 8 bases, leaving 13 bases between the germline ends. Germline CDR1 is SEHNR and CDR2 is FQNEAQ (reference sequence). The CDR3 sequence is 14 residues long. CDR3 sequence: CASSAGAADSPLHF. CDR3 nucleotides: TGTGCCAGCAGCGCAGGGGCTGCGGATTCACCCCTCCACTTT.

In this sample, this clonotype turned up many times. The chain uses TRBV20-1 and TRBJ2-5; D is perhaps TRBD1 or TRBD2 (5 bases each). Trimming cost V 5 bases and J 5 bases, with 12 bases left between them. CDR1 is DFQATT, CDR2 SNEGSKA, per germline (reference sequence). The CDR3 length is 12 residues. The CDR3 region is CSASRGEETQYF. CDR3 coding DNA: TGCAGTGCTTCCCGAGGGGAGGAGACCCAGTACTTC.

Ten or more counts support this clonotype. V and J are TRBV7-9 and TRBJ1-3; 7 bases are shared with TRBD1. CDR1 and CDR2 (germline): SEHNR, FQNEAQ (reference sequence). The CDR3 runs to 14 residues. The V segment lost 5 bases and the J segment 2 bases; nucleotides outside the gene matches: 3. CDR3 protein: CASSTDRAGNTIYF. Written as DNA, the CDR3 is TGTGCCAGCAGCACCGACAGGGCTGGAAACACCATATATTTT.

This clonotype was observed at least ten times. The V call is TRBV5-1, the J call TRBJ1-1; the match to TRBD1 covers 8 bases. The CDR3 consists of 18 residues. Per the germline V gene, CDR1 is SGHRS and CDR2 is YFSETQ. V lost 0 bases and J lost 0; bases outside the gene matches: 10. This CDR3 reads CASSLEPRAGQVNTEAFF. The CDR3 nucleotides are TGCGCCAGCAGCTTGGAGCCGAGGGCGGGACAGGTGAACACTGAAGCTTTCTTT.

This sequence joins TRBV12-3 or TRBV12-4 and TRBJ2-2; D is perhaps TRBD2 (6 bases). The CDR3 length is 15 residues. V was clipped by 7 bases and J by 2 bases, with 14 bases between them. The CDR3 here is CASIPRDFNTGELFF. The CDR3 DNA follows: TGTGCCAGCATCCCCCGGGACTTTAACACCGGGGAGCTGTTTTTT.

This clonotype turned up a few times. Just one base apart from a much larger clone, this may be a read error. CDR3 loop: CASSSTSGRSNEQYF. The DNA for the CDR3 is TGTGCCAGCAGCTCTACTAGCGGGAGAAGCAACGAGCAGTACTTC. The chain uses TRBV7-2 and TRBJ2-7, with TRBD2 identical over 11 bases. The CDR3 spans 15 residues. Germline V gives CDR1 SGHTA, CDR2 FQGNSA. V shed 4 bases, J shed 5 bases, and the junction held 7 bases outside the gene matches.

The chain uses TRBV7-9 and TRBJ2-7; unclear D gene. The length of the CDR3 is 15 residues. Germline CDR1 SEHNR, CDR2 FQNEAQ (reference sequence). V was shortened by 0 bases and J by 2 bases, with 11 bases between the two germline ends. Written as DNA, the CDR3 is TGTGCCAGCAGCTTAGCGGGAACCGATACCTACGAGCAGTACTTC. This gives the protein CASSLAGTDTYEQYF.

This clonotype was counted many times. The chain combines TRBV20-1 with TRBJ2-7; D gene uncertain. V dropped 3 bases and J dropped 0 bases, with 15 bases sitting between them. Germline CDR1 is DFQATT and CDR2 is SNEGSKA (reference sequence). CDR3 length equals 15 residues. The CDR3 DNA reads TGCAGTGCTAGGCTCCCCTTCAGAACCTCCTACGAGCAGTACTTC. Protein sequence: CSARLPFRTSYEQYF.

V usage is TRBV29-1 and J usage is TRBJ1-5; D perhaps matches TRBD1 (5 bases). The CDR3 has 14 amino acids. The V end was cut by 8 bases, the J end by 2 bases, with 16 bases between. Germline assignment: CDR1 SQVTM and CDR2 ANQGSEA. The CDR3 DNA sequence: TGCAGCTTAGGGGCAGACCGCCGCAATCAGCCCCAGCATTTT. This codes for CSLGADRRNQPQHF.

This sequence joins TRBV5-1 and TRBJ1-2; a possible D gene is TRBD1 (6 bases). Per germline, CDR1 SGHRS and CDR2 YFSETQ. The V end lost 4 bases, the J end lost 4 bases, and 26 bases lay between the germline ends. The CDR3 is 18 amino acids. CDR3 sequence reads: CASSVGPSTGGVFYGYTF. In DNA form, the CDR3 reads TGCGCCAGCAGCGTCGGTCCAAGTACGGGGGGCGTATTCTATGGCTACACCTTC. The whole variable domain, remainder taken from reference TRBV5-1 and TRBJ1-2, is KAGVTQTPRYLIKTRGQQVTLSCSPISGHRSVSWYQQTPGQGLQFLFEYFSETQRNKGNFPGRFSGRQFSNSRSEMNVSTLELGDSALYLCASSVGPSTGGVFYGYTFGSGTRLTVV.

This clonotype was seen at least ten times. The chain uses TRBV20-1 and TRBJ2-2; D might be TRBD2 (5 bases). The V and J ends lost 1 base and 7 bases respectively, with 10 bases between them. The CDR3 sequence is 13 residues long. Germline-derived CDR1 and CDR2 are DFQATT and SNEGSKA (reference sequence). CDR3 sequence: CSARAGSFGELFF. In DNA, the CDR3 is TGCAGTGCTAGAGCGGGAAGTTTCGGGGAGCTGTTTTTT.

This clonotype was observed a few times. The CDR3 spells CASILGTQNTEAFF. Here the CDR3 DNA reads TGTGCCAGCATTCTCGGGACTCAGAACACTGAAGCTTTCTTT. This chain links TRBV28 with TRBJ1-1, with D tentatively TRBD1 (5 bases). V was pared by 7 bases and J by 1 base, with 13 bases between. The CDR3 spans 14 residues. Germline CDR1 is MDHEN and CDR2 is SYDVKM.

This clonotype occurred many times. CDR3 protein: CASTSRQGATQYF. Written as DNA, the CDR3 is TGTGCCAGCACCTCCAGACAGGGGGCGACCCAGTACTTC. This sequence joins TRBV27 and TRBJ2-5; 10 positions agree with TRBD1. V dropped 7 bases and J dropped 7; count of bases not matched to a gene: 6. Germline CDR1 is MNHEY and CDR2 is SMNVEV (reference sequence). CDR3 length equals 13 residues.

This clonotype was seen a handful of times. This chain uses TRBV18 with TRBJ1-5; unclear D gene. Germline V gives CDR1 KGHSH, CDR2 LQKENI. Trimming took 0 bases from V and 8 from J, leaving 23 bases between them. The CDR3 is 18 residues long. CDR3 DNA sequence: TGTGCCAGCTCACCACCGGGCCCAGGTCCGGCGGTTGTAGAGCCCCAGCATTTT. It encodes CASSPPGPGPAVVEPQHF.